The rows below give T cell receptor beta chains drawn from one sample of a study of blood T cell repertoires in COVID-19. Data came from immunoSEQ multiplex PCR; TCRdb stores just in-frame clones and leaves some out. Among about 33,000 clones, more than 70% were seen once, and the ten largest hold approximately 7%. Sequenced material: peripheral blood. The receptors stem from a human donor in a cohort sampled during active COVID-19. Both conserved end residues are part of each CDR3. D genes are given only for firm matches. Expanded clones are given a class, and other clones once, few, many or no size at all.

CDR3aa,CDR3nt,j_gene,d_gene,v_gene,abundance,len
CASSLASGTSNTEAFF,TGCGCCAGCAGCTTGGCCTCGGGGACTTCGAACACTGAAGCTTTCTTT,TRBJ1-1,NA,TRBV5-1,NA,16
CASAPGTGAGRGADTQYF,TGCGCCAGCGCCCCTGGGACAGGGGCAGGAAGGGGGGCAGATACGCAGTATTTT,TRBJ2-3,TRBD1,TRBV10-2,NA,18
CASSTAGTGGVNNEQFF,TGTGCCAGCAGCACGGCCGGGACAGGGGGCGTCAACAATGAGCAGTTCTTC,TRBJ2-1,TRBD1,TRBV7-9,NA,17
CASSSSPGQGQETQYF,TGTGCCAGCAGTTCCTCCCCGGGACAGGGACAAGAGACCCAGTACTTC,TRBJ2-5,TRBD1,TRBV28,NA,16
CASSTGLFYNQPQHF,TGTGCCAGCAGCACAGGGCTTTTTTACAATCAGCCCCAGCATTTT,TRBJ1-5,NA,TRBV6-5,NA,15
CASSQATGQGHHNEQFF,TGCGCCAGCAGCCAAGCAACGGGACAGGGGCACCACAATGAGCAGTTCTTC,TRBJ2-1,TRBD1,TRBV4-1,NA,17
CASSLVQGDYEQYF,TGCGCCAGCAGCTTGGTACAGGGGGACTACGAGCAGTACTTC,TRBJ2-7,TRBD1,TRBV5-1,NA,14
CASSISGQGHGYGYTF,TGTGCCAGTAGTATCAGTGGACAGGGCCATGGATATGGCTACACCTTC,TRBJ1-2,TRBD1,TRBV19,NA,16
CASSETSGGRETQYF,TGTGCCAGCAGTGAGACTAGCGGGGGGAGAGAGACCCAGTACTTC,TRBJ2-5,TRBD2,TRBV25-1,once,15
CASSYSNAGGSPLHF,TGTGCCAGCAGTTACTCGAATGCAGGGGGTTCACCCCTCCACTTT,TRBJ1-6,TRBD1,TRBV6-5,once,15
CASKGTGGVDTQYF,TGTGCCAGCAAAGGGACAGGGGGTGTAGATACGCAGTATTTT,TRBJ2-3,TRBD1,TRBV28,NA,14
CASSLATTSSYEQYF,TGTGCCAGCAGCTTAGCCACCACAAGCTCCTACGAGCAGTACTTC,TRBJ2-7,NA,TRBV7-6,NA,15
CASSVATGDTYGYTF,TGTGCCAGCAGCGTAGCAACAGGGGACACCTATGGCTACACCTTC,TRBJ1-2,TRBD1,TRBV9,NA,15
CASSLGQGRNTIYF,TGTGCCAGCTCACTGGGACAGGGGCGAAACACCATATATTTT,TRBJ1-3,TRBD1,TRBV18,NA,14
CASTSGGYNEQFF,TGTGCCAGCACCTCAGGGGGGTACAATGAGCAGTTCTTC,TRBJ2-1,NA,TRBV9,NA,13
CASSRGQGAFDEQYF,TGTGCCAGCAGTCGAGGACAGGGGGCGTTCGACGAGCAGTACTTC,TRBJ2-7,TRBD1,TRBV9,NA,15
CASSELPSKETQYF,TGCGCCAGCAGTGAGCTTCCTAGCAAAGAGACCCAGTACTTC,TRBJ2-5,NA,TRBV10-2,few,14
CASSTPHSGANVLTF,TGTGCCAGTAGTACCCCCCATTCTGGGGCCAACGTCCTGACTTTC,TRBJ2-6,NA,TRBV19,NA,15
CASLFDREQFF,TGTGCCAGCCTCTTCGACAGGGAGCAGTTCTTC,TRBJ2-1,NA,TRBV7-8,NA,11
CASSERRLVNQPQHF,TGTGCCAGCAGTGAACGCAGGTTAGTCAATCAGCCCCAGCATTTT,TRBJ1-5,NA,TRBV6-1,NA,15
CASRDRGITEAFF,TGTGCCAGCAGAGACAGGGGTATCACTGAAGCTTTCTTT,TRBJ1-1,TRBD1,TRBV2,NA,13
CASSEGWESPQHF,TGTGCCAGCAGTGAAGGATGGGAGTCGCCCCAGCATTTT,TRBJ1-5,NA,TRBV6-1,few,13
CASSLGLYGYTF,TGTGCCAGCAGTTTAGGGCTCTATGGCTACACCTTC,TRBJ1-2,NA,TRBV12-3/TRBV12-4,once,12
CASGLQGAGGEQFF,TGTGCTAGTGGTTTACAGGGGGCAGGCGGTGAGCAGTTCTTC,TRBJ2-1,TRBD1,TRBV12-5,NA,14
CASSSPGVGELFF,TGTGCCAGCAGCTCCCCCGGGGTTGGAGAGCTGTTTTTT,TRBJ2-2,NA,TRBV11-2,NA,13
CASSQRGGGADTQYF,TGTGCCAGCAGTCAAAGGGGGGGAGGGGCAGATACGCAGTATTTT,TRBJ2-3,NA,TRBV6-5,NA,15
CASSEDSTYEQYF,TGTGCCAGCAGTGAGGACAGCACCTACGAGCAGTACTTC,TRBJ2-7,NA,TRBV2,NA,13
CASSRLGNEQFF,TGTGCCAGCAGTCGACTAGGAAATGAGCAGTTCTTC,TRBJ2-1,NA,TRBV12-3/TRBV12-4,NA,12
CASSGARGTEAFF,TGTGCCAGCAGTGGGGCCAGGGGTACTGAAGCTTTCTTT,TRBJ1-1,NA,TRBV6-6,few,13
CASSPTGTSSFGTYEQYF,TGTGCCAGCAGTCCTACCGGGACTAGCAGTTTTGGGACCTACGAGCAGTACTTC,TRBJ2-7,TRBD2,TRBV27,NA,18
CASSIESGGYSYNEQFF,TGTGCCAGTAGTATAGAAAGCGGGGGCTACTCCTACAATGAGCAGTTCTTC,TRBJ2-1,TRBD2,TRBV19,NA,17
CASSLAAGGSTDTQYF,TGTGCCAGCAGCTTGGCAGCGGGAGGGTCCACAGATACGCAGTATTTT,TRBJ2-3,TRBD2,TRBV5-6,NA,16
CASSLVAGYTGELFF,TGTGCCAGCAGCTTAGTGGCAGGGTACACCGGGGAGCTGTTTTTT,TRBJ2-2,NA,TRBV7-8,once,15
CASTQQGTTNEKLFF,TGTGCCAGCACCCAACAGGGTACAACTAATGAAAAACTGTTTTTT,TRBJ1-4,NA,TRBV2,NA,15
CASGLASALSNYGYTF,TGTGCTAGTGGTTTGGCATCCGCGTTAAGCAACTATGGCTACACCTTC,TRBJ1-2,NA,TRBV12-5,NA,16
CASSLPGYNSPLHF,TGTGCCAGCAGTTTACCGGGCTATAATTCACCCCTCCACTTT,TRBJ1-6,NA,TRBV28,NA,14
CASRRSPGTGLIEQYF,TGTGCCAGCAGACGCAGCCCCGGGACAGGCCTGATCGAGCAGTACTTC,TRBJ2-7,TRBD1,TRBV2,once,16